This T cell receptor beta chain originates from a study of CD8+ T cells in alopecia areata. General study results and limits: TCRs were shared less clearly across patients than in mice, possibly for HLA-related reasons. Greater clonality was observed in lesional scalp samples, especially alopecia totalis/universalis, versus normal scalp.

In germline, CDR1 is SGHDT, CDR2 YYEEEE. V lost 2 bases, J lost 2 bases, and 14 bases lay in between. The CDR3 is made up of 15 amino acids. cDNA prepared by RNA extraction and subsequent reverse transcription served as the template for sequencing. Assay used: immunoSEQ multiplex PCR; TCRdb lists only in-frame clones, some missing. This table holds about 140,000 clones, 40% to 55% found once. This clone was counted between two and nine times. Its antigen is undetermined. Those with alopecia areata gave lesional scalp punch biopsies and peripheral blood. The researchers isolated CD4+ and CD8+ T cells from PBMCs by sorting.

Sequenced here: CD4+ T cells sorted from blood, sampled at week 0. The TCR originated in a human donor with alopecia areata. The V and J genes are TRBV5-6 and TRBJ2-7; D call uncertain. As DNA, the CDR3 is TGTGCCAGCAGCTTTGGGCCCTCACCAACCTACGAGCAGTACTTC. The encoded protein is CASSFGPSPTYEQYF.